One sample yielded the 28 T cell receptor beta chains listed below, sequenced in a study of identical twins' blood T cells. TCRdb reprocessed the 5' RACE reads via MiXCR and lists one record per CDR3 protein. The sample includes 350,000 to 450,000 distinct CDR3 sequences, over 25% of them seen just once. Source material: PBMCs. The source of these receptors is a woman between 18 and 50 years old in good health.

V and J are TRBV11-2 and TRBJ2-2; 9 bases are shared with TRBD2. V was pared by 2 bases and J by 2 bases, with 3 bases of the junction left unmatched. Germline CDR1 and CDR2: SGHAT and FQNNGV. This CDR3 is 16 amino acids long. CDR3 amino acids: CASSLHSGSNTGELFF. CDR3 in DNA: TGTGCCAGCAGCTTACATAGCGGGAGCAACACCGGGGAGCTGTTTTTT.

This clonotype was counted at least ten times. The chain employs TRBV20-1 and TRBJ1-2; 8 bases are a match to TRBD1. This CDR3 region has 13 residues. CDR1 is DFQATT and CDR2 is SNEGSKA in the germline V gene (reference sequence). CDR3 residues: CGTGQGANYGYTF. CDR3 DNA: TGCGGGACCGGACAGGGCGCTAACTATGGCTACACCTTC.

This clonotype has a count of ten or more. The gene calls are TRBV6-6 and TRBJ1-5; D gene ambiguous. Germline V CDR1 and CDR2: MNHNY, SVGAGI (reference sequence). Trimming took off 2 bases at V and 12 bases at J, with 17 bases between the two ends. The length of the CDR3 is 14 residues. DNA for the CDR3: TGTGCCAGCAGTTACCTAAATGTTCAGTCGAGCCAGCATTTT. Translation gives CASSYLNVQSSQHF.

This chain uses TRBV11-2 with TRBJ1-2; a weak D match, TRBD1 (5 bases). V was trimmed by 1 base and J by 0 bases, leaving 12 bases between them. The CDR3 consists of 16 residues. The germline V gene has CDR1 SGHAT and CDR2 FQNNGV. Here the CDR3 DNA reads TGTGCCAGCAGCTTAGCGCTGGGGGTAGCTAACTATGGCTACACCTTC. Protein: CASSLALGVANYGYTF.

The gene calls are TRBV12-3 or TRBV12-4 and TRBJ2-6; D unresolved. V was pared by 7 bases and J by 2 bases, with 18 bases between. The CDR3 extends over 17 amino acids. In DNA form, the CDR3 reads TGTGCCAGCATCCTGGGTACAGTTAGCCCTGGGGCCAACGTCCTGACTTTC. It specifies CASILGTVSPGANVLTF.

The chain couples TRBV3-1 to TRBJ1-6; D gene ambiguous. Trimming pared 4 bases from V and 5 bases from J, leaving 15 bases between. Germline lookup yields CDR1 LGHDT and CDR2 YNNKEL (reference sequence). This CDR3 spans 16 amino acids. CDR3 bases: TGTGCCAGCAGCCCTAGATCCGGGATCGATAATTCACCCCTCCACTTT. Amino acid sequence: CASSPRSGIDNSPLHF.

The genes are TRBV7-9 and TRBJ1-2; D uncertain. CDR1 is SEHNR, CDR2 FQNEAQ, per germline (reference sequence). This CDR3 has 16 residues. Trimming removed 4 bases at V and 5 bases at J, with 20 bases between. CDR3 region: CASSSTGIHLGYGYTF. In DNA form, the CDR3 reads TGTGCCAGCAGCTCAACCGGGATCCACCTTGGGTATGGCTACACCTTC. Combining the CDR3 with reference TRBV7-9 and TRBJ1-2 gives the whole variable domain DTGVSQNPRHKITKRGQNVTFRCDPISEHNRLYWYRQTLGQGPEFLTYFQNEAQLEKSRLLSDRFSAERPKGSFSTLEIQRTEQGDSAMYLCASSSTGIHLGYGYTFGSGTRLTVV.

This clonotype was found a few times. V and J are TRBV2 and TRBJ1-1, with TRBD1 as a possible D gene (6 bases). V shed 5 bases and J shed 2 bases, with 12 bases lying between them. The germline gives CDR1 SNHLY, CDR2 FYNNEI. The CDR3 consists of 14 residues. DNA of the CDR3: TGTGCCAGCAGTACATGGACAGCTAACACTGAAGCTTTCTTT. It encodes CASSTWTANTEAFF.

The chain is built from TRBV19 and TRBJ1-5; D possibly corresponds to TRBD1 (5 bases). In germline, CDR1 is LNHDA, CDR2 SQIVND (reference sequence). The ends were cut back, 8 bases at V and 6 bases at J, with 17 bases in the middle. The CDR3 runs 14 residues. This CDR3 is CASWDRRGSQPQHF. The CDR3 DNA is TGTGCCAGTTGGGACCGGCGGGGAAGTCAGCCCCAGCATTTT. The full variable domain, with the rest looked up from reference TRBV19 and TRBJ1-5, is DGGITQSPKYLFRKEGQNVTLSCEQNLNHDAMYWYRQDPGQGLRLIYYSQIVNDFQKGDIAEGYSVSREKKESFPLTVTSAQKNPTAFYLCASWDRRGSQPQHFGDGTRLSIL.

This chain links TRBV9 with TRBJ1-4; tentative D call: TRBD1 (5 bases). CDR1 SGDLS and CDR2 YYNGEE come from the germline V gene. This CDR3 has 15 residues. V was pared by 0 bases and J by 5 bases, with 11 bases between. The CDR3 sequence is CASSVGPGINEKLFF. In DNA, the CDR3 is TGTGCCAGCAGCGTAGGGCCAGGGATAAATGAAAAACTGTTTTTT.

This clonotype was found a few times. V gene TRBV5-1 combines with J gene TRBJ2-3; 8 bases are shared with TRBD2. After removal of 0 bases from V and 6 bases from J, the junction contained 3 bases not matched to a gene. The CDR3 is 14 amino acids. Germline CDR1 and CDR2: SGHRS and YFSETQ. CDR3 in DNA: TGCGCCAGCAGCTTGGGGACTAGCTTGGATACGCAGTATTTT. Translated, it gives CASSLGTSLDTQYF.

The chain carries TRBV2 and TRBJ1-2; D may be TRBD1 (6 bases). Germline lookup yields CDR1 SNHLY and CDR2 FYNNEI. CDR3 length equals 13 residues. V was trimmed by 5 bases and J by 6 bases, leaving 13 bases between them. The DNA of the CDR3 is TGTGCCAGCAGTAGACAGGCGGACGATGGCTACACCTTC. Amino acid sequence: CASSRQADDGYTF.

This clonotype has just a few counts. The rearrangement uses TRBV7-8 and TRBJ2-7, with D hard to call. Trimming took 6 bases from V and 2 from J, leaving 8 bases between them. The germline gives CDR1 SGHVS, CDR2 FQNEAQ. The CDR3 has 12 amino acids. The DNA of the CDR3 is TGTGCCAGCAGTCTGACGACCTACGAGCAGTACTTC. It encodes CASSLTTYEQYF.

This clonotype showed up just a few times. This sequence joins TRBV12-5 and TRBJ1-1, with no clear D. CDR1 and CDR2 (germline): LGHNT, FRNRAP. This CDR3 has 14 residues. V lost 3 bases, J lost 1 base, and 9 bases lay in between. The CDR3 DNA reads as TGTGCTAGTGGTTTTGCGATCGGGAACACTGAAGCTTTCTTT. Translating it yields CASGFAIGNTEAFF.

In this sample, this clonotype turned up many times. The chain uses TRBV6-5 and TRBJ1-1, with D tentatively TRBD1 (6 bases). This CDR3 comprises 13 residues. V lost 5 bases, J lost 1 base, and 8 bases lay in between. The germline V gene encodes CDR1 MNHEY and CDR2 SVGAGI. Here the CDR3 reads CASSVRGNTEAFF. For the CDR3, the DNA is TGTGCCAGCAGTGTCAGGGGGAACACTGAAGCTTTCTTT.

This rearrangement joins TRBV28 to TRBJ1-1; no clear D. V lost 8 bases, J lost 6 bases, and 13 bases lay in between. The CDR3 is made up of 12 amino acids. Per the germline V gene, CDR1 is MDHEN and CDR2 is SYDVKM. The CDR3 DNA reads TGTGCCAGCCGCACTGGGATCCCTGAAGCTTTCTTT. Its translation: CASRTGIPEAFF. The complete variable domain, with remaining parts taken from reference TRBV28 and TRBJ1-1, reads DVKVTQSSRYLVKRTGEKVFLECVQDMDHENMFWYRQDPGLGLRLIYFSYDVKMKEKGDIPEGYSVSREKKERFSLILESASTNQTSMYLCASRTGIPEAFFGQGTRLTVV.

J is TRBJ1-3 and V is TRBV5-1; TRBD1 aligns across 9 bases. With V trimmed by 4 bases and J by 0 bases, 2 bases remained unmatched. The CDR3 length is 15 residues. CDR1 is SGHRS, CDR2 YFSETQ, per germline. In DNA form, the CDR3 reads TGCGCCAGCAGCGAGACAGGGGGCTCTGGAAACACCATATATTTT. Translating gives CASSETGGSGNTIYF.

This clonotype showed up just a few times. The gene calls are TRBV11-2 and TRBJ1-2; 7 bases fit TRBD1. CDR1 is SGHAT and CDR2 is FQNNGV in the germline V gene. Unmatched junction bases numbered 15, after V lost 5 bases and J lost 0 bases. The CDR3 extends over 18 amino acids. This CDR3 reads CASSHNPGQLTPNYGYTF. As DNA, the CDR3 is TGTGCCAGCAGCCACAACCCGGGACAGTTGACTCCTAACTATGGCTACACCTTC.

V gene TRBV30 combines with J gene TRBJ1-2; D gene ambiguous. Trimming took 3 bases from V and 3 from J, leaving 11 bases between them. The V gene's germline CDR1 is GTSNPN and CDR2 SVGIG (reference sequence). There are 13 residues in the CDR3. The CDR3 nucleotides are TGTGCCTGGAGGCAGCGTATGGACTATGGCTACACCTTC. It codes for CAWRQRMDYGYTF.

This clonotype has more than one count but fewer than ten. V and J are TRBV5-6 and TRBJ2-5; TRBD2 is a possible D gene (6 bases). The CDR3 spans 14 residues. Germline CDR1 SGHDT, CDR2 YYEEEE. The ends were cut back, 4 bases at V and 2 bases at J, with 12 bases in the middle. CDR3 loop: CASSTPRGQETQYF. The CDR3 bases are TGTGCCAGCAGCACTCCGCGGGGACAAGAGACCCAGTACTTC.

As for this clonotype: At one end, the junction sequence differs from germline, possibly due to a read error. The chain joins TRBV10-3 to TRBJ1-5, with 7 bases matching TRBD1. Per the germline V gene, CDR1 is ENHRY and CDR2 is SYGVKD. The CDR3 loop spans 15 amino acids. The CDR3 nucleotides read TGTGCCAGTAGAGACAGGGAAAGGGACAATCAGCCCAAGCATTTT. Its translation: CASRDRERDNQPKHF.

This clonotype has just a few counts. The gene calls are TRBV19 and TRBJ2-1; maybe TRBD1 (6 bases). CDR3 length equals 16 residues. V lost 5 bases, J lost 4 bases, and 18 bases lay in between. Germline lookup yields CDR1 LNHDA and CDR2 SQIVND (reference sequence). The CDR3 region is CASSQGTRGIYNEQFF. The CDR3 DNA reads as TGTGCCAGTAGTCAGGGGACAAGGGGTATATACAATGAGCAGTTCTTC.

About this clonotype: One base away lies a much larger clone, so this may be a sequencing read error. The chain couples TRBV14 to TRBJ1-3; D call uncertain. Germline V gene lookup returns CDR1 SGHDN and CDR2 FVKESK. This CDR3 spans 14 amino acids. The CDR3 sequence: CACSPPGWRDTIYF. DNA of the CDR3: TGTGCCTGCAGCCCCCCGGGTTGGAGGGACACCATATATTTT.

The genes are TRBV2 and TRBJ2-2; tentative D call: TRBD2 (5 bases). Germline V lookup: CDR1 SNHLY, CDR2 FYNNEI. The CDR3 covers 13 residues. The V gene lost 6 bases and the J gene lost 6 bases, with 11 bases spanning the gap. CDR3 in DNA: TGTGCCAGCAGGGGTACTAGTTCCGGGGAGCTGTTTTTT. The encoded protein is CASRGTSSGELFF.

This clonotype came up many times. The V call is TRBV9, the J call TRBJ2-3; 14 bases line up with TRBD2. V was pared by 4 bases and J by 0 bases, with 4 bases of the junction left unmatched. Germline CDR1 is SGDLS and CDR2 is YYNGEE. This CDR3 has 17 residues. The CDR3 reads CASSIGLAGGSTDTQYF. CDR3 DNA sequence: TGTGCCAGCAGCATCGGACTAGCGGGGGGTAGCACAGATACGCAGTATTTT.

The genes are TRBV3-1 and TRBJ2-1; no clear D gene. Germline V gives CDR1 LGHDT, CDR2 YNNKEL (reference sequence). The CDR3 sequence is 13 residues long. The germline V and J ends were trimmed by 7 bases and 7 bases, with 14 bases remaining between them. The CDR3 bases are TGTGCCAGCACCACCCGAGACATGAATGAGCAGTTCTTC. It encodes CASTTRDMNEQFF.

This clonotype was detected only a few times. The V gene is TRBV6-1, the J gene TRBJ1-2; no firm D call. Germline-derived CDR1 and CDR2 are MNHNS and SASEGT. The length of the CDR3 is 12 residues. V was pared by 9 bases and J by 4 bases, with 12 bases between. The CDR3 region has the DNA TGTGCCAGTGCTACAGCGTTCTATGGCTACACCTTC. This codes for CASATAFYGYTF.

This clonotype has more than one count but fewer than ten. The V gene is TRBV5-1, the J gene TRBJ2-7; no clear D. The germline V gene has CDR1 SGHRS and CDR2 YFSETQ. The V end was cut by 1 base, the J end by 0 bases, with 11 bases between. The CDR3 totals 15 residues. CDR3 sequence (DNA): TGCGCCAGCAGCTTGTCCCACACCAGCTCCTACGAGCAGTACTTC. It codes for CASSLSHTSSYEQYF.